These T cell receptor beta chains were read from a single sample in a study of blood T cell repertoires in COVID-19. The assay was immunoSEQ multiplex PCR, and TCRdb's table has in-frame clones only and misses some. The sample lists 60,000 to 75,000 clones; about 88% were seen once. Sequenced input: peripheral blood. The receptor source for this set is a man in his 70s with active COVID-19. The CDR3 runs from the conserved cysteine through the conserved F or W. A D gene is named only where the DNA matches it firmly. Rows give clone size only sometimes, using once, few, many, or a class for an expanded clone.

TGTGCCAGCAGCGCCGGGGGGGATACGCAGTATTTT	CASSAGGDTQYF	TRBJ2-3	TRBV9	TRBD2	NA
TGTGCCAGCTCACCTTCGCCGGGACTACCATACAATGAGCAGTTCTTC	CASSPSPGLPYNEQFF	TRBJ2-1	TRBV18	TRBD2	once
TGTGCCAGCAGTACACCGGGACAGGGTTTCGATGGCTACACCTTC	CASSTPGQGFDGYTF	TRBJ1-2	TRBV28	TRBD1	NA
TGTGCCAGCAGTGAATCGACGGGCGGGGAGCTGTTTTTT	CASSESTGGELFF	TRBJ2-2	TRBV6-1	NA	NA
TGCGCCAGCAGCTTGCAGCGGGGAGCCACAGATACGCAGTATTTT	CASSLQRGATDTQYF	TRBJ2-3	TRBV5-1	TRBD2	NA
TGCGCCAGCAGCTTGGGGGACAGGTCCAGGGCTGAAGCTTTCTTT	CASSLGDRSRAEAFF	TRBJ1-1	TRBV5-1	TRBD1	NA
TGCAGCGCCCGGACAGGGGAAGTCACTGAAGCTTTCTTT	CSARTGEVTEAFF	TRBJ1-1	TRBV29-1	TRBD1	NA
TGTGCCAGCAGTGAAGCAGGGCTAGCGGGAGCCGGGGAGCTGTTTTTT	CASSEAGLAGAGELFF	TRBJ2-2	TRBV2	TRBD2	NA
TGTGCCAGCAGGGCCCCCGGGACAGGACGGCCCGGGGAGCTGTTTTTT	CASRAPGTGRPGELFF	TRBJ2-2	TRBV27	TRBD1	NA
TGTGCCAGCAGTCCCGGGGGACGGTTCTCCTACAATGAGCAGTTCTTC	CASSPGGRFSYNEQFF	TRBJ2-1	TRBV28	NA	once
TGCAGCGTTGGACAAATGGGCGACGAGCAGTACTTC	CSVGQMGDEQYF	TRBJ2-7	TRBV29-1	NA	NA
TGTGCCACCAGCAGCCTAGCGGGAAGACCCAGCACAGATACGCAGTATTTT	CATSSLAGRPSTDTQYF	TRBJ2-3	TRBV15	TRBD2	NA
TGCGCCAGCAGCTGGGACAAGTCCTATGGCTACACCTTC	CASSWDKSYGYTF	TRBJ1-2	TRBV5-1	NA	NA
TGTGCCTGGAGTGTAAAAACAGATTTGGGGCCCCAGCATTTT	CAWSVKTDLGPQHF	TRBJ1-5	TRBV30	NA	once
TGCAGCGTTTGTCCCAGCGGGAGGGCCTTTGAGACCCAGTACTTC	CSVCPSGRAFETQYF	TRBJ2-5	TRBV29-1	TRBD2	NA
TGTGCCAGCAGCCCCCCTGGCTGGAATGAGCAGTTCTTC	CASSPPGWNEQFF	TRBJ2-1	TRBV12-3/TRBV12-4	NA	NA
TGTGCCAGCAGTGTTGGGGGCGGGGGGAACACTGAAGCTTTCTTT	CASSVGGGGNTEAFF	TRBJ1-1	TRBV5-4	NA	NA
TGTGCCACGGACCGGGACAGGGATGGCTACACCTTC	CATDRDRDGYTF	TRBJ1-2	TRBV7-2	TRBD1	NA
TGCAGTGTGAGGGTAGATACGCAGTATTTT	CSVRVDTQYF	TRBJ2-3	TRBV20-1	NA	NA
TGCAGCGTTGAGGGGTTACAGGGTTCCTATGGCTACACCTTC	CSVEGLQGSYGYTF	TRBJ1-2	TRBV29-1	NA	NA
TGTGCCAGCAGCCCCACCGACAGGTGGGCCCCTGGCACAGATACGCAGTATTTT	CASSPTDRWAPGTDTQYF	TRBJ2-3	TRBV11-3	NA	once
TGTGCCAGCGGAGGGGGGGGTGGTGAGCAGTTCTTC	CASGGGGGEQFF	TRBJ2-1	TRBV6-5	NA	NA
TGTGCCAGCGGACGGGACACCTTGGGGGAGACCCAGTACTTC	CASGRDTLGETQYF	TRBJ2-5	TRBV2	NA	NA
TGTGCCAGCAGTCCTACGACAGGGGGACGGTCTGAAGCTTTCTTT	CASSPTTGGRSEAFF	TRBJ1-1	TRBV25-1	TRBD1	NA
TGTGCCTGGAGCCGGGACAGACCTTATGGCTACACCTTC	CAWSRDRPYGYTF	TRBJ1-2	TRBV30	TRBD1	few
TGCAGCGCGGGACAGGCTGGCACAGATACGCAGTATTTT	CSAGQAGTDTQYF	TRBJ2-3	TRBV29-1	TRBD1	NA
TGTGCCAGCAGCGTAGGGCAGGGCCAGGTGGGGCAGTACTTC	CASSVGQGQVGQYF	TRBJ2-7	TRBV9	NA	NA
TGTGCCAGCAGTCCTGTCGCCCCGGTAGCGGGTAGGCAGTATTTT	CASSPVAPVAGRQYF	TRBJ2-3	TRBV27	TRBD2	NA
TGTGCCAGCTCACGCCAGGGGAGAGAGCAGTACTTC	CASSRQGREQYF	TRBJ2-7	TRBV18	NA	NA
TGTGCCAGCCGAAACGGTGGGCGGGGCACCTACAATGAGCAGTTCTTC	CASRNGGRGTYNEQFF	TRBJ2-1	TRBV14	NA	NA
TGTGCCAGCAGTTACCGGACGGACCGGGGGACAGATACGCAGTATTTT	CASSYRTDRGTDTQYF	TRBJ2-3	TRBV6-6	NA	NA
TGTGCCAGTAGCCGCGTGGGAGCGGGAGTTTTGGATACGCAGTATTTT	CASSRVGAGVLDTQYF	TRBJ2-3	TRBV19	TRBD2	NA
TGTGCCAGCAGGGGACGGGGGGCCACTGAAGCTTTCTTT	CASRGRGATEAFF	TRBJ1-1	TRBV7-8	NA	once
TGTGCCAGCAGCTGGGCGGGAGGCTTAACAGATACGCAGTATTTT	CASSWAGGLTDTQYF	TRBJ2-3	TRBV5-4	TRBD2	NA
TGTGCCAGCAGTTTTGGCCAGTTCTATGGCTACACCTTC	CASSFGQFYGYTF	TRBJ1-2	TRBV27	NA	NA
TGTGCCAGCAGCCGTGCGGGGGGCCCTGATTCACCCCTCCACTTT	CASSRAGGPDSPLHF	TRBJ1-6	TRBV3-1/TRBV3-2	NA	NA
TGCGCCAGCAGCCAAGTCCAGGGTCGTCCTGCCTACGAGCAGTACTTC	CASSQVQGRPAYEQYF	TRBJ2-7	TRBV4-1	NA	NA
TGTGCCAGCGGCGGGGGGCTCCGGCAGTTCTTC	CASGGGLRQFF	TRBJ2-1	TRBV11-2	TRBD2	once
TGTGCCAGCAGAGGGACTAGCGGGGGAGCCGGGGAGCTGTTTTTT	CASRGTSGGAGELFF	TRBJ2-2	TRBV2	TRBD2	NA
TGTGCCAGCAGCTGGGGGACAGGCGGGCCCCTCCACTTT	CASSWGTGGPLHF	TRBJ1-6	TRBV14	TRBD1	few
TGTGCCAGCTCACCCCCTGCGGGAAACACTGAAGCTTTCTTT	CASSPPAGNTEAFF	TRBJ1-1	TRBV18	NA	NA
TGTGCCAGCAGCCCCGGCGGAGCGGCGCCCTACGAGCAGTACTTC	CASSPGGAAPYEQYF	TRBJ2-7	TRBV7-3	NA	NA
TGTGCCAGCAGCCCTCGGGTGTCAGCAGCGGAAAACTTC	CASSPRVSAAENF	TRBJ2-5	TRBV6-2/TRBV6-3	NA	NA
TGTGCCAGCAGCTTAGCCGGACTAGCGGGATACGAGCAGTACTTC	CASSLAGLAGYEQYF	TRBJ2-7	TRBV7-2	TRBD2	NA
TGTGCCATTACAGGGGGTAATGAGCAGTTCTTC	CAITGGNEQFF	TRBJ2-1	TRBV21-1	NA	large
TGTGCCAGTAGTATAGCTGCAGGGCTGGCCACTGAAGCTTTCTTT	CASSIAAGLATEAFF	TRBJ1-1	TRBV19	NA	once
TGTGCCAGCTCCTTAGTGGGGACAGGGGCCCGGGGCACTGAAGCTTTCTTT	CASSLVGTGARGTEAFF	TRBJ1-1	TRBV7-2	TRBD1	NA
TGTGCCAGCAGCCGAAGCGGCGAGTGGAGACCCTACGAGCAGTACTTC	CASSRSGEWRPYEQYF	TRBJ2-7	TRBV6-2/TRBV6-3	NA	NA